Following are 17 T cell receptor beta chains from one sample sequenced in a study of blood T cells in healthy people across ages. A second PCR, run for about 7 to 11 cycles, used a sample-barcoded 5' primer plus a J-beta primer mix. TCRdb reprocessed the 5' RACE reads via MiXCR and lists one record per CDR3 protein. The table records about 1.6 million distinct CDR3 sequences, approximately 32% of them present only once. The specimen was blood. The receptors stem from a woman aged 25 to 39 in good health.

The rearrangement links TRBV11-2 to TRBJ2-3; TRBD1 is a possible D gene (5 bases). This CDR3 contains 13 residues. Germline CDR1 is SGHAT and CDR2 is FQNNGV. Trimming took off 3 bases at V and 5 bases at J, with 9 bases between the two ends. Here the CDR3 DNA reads TGTGCCAGCAGCTTGGATCAGGGAGATACGCAGTATTTT. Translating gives CASSLDQGDTQYF.

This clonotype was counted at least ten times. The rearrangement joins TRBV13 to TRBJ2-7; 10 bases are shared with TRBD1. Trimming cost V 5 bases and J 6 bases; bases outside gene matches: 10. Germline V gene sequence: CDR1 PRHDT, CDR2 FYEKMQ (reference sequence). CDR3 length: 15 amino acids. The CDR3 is CASSPDRGPQVEQYF. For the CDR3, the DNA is TGTGCCAGCAGCCCAGACAGGGGGCCTCAGGTCGAGCAGTACTTC.

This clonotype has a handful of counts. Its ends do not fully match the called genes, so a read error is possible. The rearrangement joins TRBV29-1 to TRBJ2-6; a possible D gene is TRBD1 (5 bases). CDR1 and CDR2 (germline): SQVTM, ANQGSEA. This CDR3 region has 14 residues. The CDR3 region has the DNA TGCAGCGTTGAATCCGGGTCTGGGGCCAACGTCCGGACTTTC. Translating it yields CSVESGSGANVRTF.

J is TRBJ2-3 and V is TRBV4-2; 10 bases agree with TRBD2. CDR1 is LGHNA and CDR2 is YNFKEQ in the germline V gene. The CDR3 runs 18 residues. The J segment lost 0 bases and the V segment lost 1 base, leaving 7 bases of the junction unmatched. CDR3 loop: CASSQAASGGPSTDTQYF. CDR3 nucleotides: TGTGCCAGCAGCCAAGCGGCTAGCGGGGGACCTAGCACAGATACGCAGTATTTT.

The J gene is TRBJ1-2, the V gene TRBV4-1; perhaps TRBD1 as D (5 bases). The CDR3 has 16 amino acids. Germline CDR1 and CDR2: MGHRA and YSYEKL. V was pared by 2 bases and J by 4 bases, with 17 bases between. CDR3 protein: CASSQSQSAGIYGYTF. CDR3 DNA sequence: TGCGCCAGCAGCCAATCCCAATCGGCAGGGATCTATGGCTACACCTTC.

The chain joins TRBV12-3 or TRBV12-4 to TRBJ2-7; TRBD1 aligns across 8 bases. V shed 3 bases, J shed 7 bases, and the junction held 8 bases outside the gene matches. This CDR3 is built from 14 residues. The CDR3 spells CASSFQDRVGEQYF. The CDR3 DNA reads TGTGCCAGCAGTTTTCAGGACAGGGTAGGGGAGCAGTACTTC.

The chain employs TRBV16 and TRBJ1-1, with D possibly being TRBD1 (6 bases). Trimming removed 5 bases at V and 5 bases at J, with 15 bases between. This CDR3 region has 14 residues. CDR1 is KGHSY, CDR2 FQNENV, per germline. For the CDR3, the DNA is TGTGCCAGCAGCGCCTACAGGGATGGAACTGAAGCTTTCTTT. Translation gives CASSAYRDGTEAFF.

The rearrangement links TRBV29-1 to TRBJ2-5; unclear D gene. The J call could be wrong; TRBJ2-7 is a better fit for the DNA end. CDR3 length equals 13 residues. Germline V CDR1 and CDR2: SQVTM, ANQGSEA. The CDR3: CSVEEGDHYEQYF. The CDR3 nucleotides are TGCAGCGTTGAAGAAGGCGACCACTACGAGCAGTACTTC.

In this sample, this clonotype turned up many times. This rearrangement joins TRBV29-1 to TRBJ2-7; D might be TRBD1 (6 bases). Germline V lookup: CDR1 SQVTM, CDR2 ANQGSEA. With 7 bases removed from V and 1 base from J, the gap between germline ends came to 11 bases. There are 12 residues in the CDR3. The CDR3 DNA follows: TGCAGCGCACAGACAGGATCCTACGAGCAGTACTTC. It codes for CSAQTGSYEQYF.

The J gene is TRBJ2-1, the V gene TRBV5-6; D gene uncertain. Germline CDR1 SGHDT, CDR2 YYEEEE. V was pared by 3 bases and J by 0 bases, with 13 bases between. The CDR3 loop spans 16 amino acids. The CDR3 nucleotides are TGTGCCAGCAGCTCGGACGCCCGGAGCTCCTACAATGAGCAGTTCTTC. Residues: CASSSDARSSYNEQFF.

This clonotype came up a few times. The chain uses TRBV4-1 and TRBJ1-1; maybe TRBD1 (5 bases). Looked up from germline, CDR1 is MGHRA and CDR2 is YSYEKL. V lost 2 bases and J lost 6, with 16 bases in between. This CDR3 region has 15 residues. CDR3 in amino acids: CASSQIQEGRAEAFF. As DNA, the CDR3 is TGCGCCAGCAGCCAAATCCAGGAGGGGAGGGCTGAAGCTTTCTTT.

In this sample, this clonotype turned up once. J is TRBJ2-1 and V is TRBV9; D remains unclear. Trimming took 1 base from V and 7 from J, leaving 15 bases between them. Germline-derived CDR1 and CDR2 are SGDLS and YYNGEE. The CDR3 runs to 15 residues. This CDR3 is CASSVSSGFANEQFF. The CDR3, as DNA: TGTGCCAGCAGCGTAAGCTCCGGGTTTGCGAATGAGCAGTTCTTC.

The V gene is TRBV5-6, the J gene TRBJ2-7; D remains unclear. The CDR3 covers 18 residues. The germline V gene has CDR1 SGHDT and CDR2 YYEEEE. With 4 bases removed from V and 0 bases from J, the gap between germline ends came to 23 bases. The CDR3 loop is CASSVTHSRQASSYEQYF. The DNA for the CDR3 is TGTGCCAGCAGCGTTACCCATTCAAGGCAGGCAAGCTCCTACGAGCAGTACTTC.

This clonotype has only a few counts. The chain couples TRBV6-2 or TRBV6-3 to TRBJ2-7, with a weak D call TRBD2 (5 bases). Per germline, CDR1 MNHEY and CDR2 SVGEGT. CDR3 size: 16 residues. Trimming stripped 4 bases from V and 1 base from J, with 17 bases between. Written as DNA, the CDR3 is TGTGCCAGCAGTTGGTCTACAGAGGGCGGGTCCTACGAGCAGTACTTC. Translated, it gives CASSWSTEGGSYEQYF.

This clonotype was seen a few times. CDR3 bases: TGCAGTGCTCCCCCCGGGACAGGGCCCCAAGAGACCCAGTACTTC. Translation gives CSAPPGTGPQETQYF. This chain joins TRBV20-1 and TRBJ2-5, with TRBD1 matching over 9 bases. Trimming at V came to 5 bases and at J to 1 base, leaving 8 bases not matched to a gene. The germline CDR1 and CDR2 sequences are DFQATT and SNEGSKA (reference sequence). The CDR3 has 15 residues.

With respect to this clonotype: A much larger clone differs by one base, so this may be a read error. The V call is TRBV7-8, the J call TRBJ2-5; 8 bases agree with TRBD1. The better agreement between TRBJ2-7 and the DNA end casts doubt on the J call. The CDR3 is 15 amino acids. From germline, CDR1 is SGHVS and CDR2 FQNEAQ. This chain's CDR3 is CANSLQGGAGSEQYF. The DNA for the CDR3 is TGTGCCAACAGCCTACAGGGGGGTGCGGGGAGCGAGCAGTACTTC.

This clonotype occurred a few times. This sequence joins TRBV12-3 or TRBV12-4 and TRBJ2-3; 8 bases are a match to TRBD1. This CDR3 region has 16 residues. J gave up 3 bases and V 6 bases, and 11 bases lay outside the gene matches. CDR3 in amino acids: CASRKTGAGPTDTQYF. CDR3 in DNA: TGTGCCAGCAGAAAGACAGGGGCAGGCCCTACAGATACGCAGTATTTT.